This is a list of T cell receptor beta chains from one sample in a study of cytomegalovirus exposure and HLA in healthy donors. The assay was immunoSEQ multiplex PCR, and TCRdb's table has in-frame clones only and misses some. The sample includes fewer than 100,000 clones, about 75% of them seen just once. The specimen sequenced was PBMCs. These receptors came from a female donor in good health and CMV-seronegative. Both conserved end residues are part of each CDR3. The D gene is left open where the match is weak. Clone size, where shown, is once, few, many, or a class for clones that have expanded.

TRBV25-1	NA	NA	15	TRBJ2-2	CASSDRALGTGELFF	TGTGCCAGCAGTGACAGGGCATTAGGCACCGGGGAGCTGTTTTTT
TRBV6-1	NA	TRBD2	18	TRBJ2-3	CASSGTKLAGVRTDTQYF	TGTGCCAGCAGTGGGACAAAACTAGCGGGCGTACGCACAGATACGCAGTATTTT
TRBV7-9	NA	NA	12	TRBJ2-2	CASSPGGGELFF	TGTGCCAGCAGCCCCGGTGGCGGGGAGCTGTTTTTT
TRBV15	NA	NA	13	TRBJ1-5	CATSRRDNQPQHF	TGTGCCACCAGCAGGCGAGACAATCAGCCCCAGCATTTT
TRBV4-1	NA	TRBD1	17	TRBJ1-3	CASSRDGTGVTGNTIYF	TGCGCCAGCAGCCGCGACGGGACAGGGGTTACTGGAAACACCATATATTTT
TRBV4-1	NA	TRBD2	17	TRBJ2-2	CASSPRGSGSGTGELFF	TGCGCCAGCAGCCCCCGGGGTAGCGGGAGTGGTACCGGGGAGCTGTTTTTT
TRBV7-2	NA	TRBD2	14	TRBJ2-3	CASSRRLAGDTQYF	TGTGCCAGCAGCCGCCGACTAGCGGGAGATACGCAGTATTTT
TRBV7-9	NA	NA	15	TRBJ2-7	CASSFGYGRTYEQYF	TGTGCCAGCAGCTTTGGTTACGGGAGAACCTACGAGCAGTACTTC
TRBV25-1	NA	NA	14	TRBJ2-5	CASSSPVIQETQYF	TGTGCCAGCAGCTCCCCAGTAATACAAGAGACCCAGTACTTC
TRBV5-1	NA	NA	16	TRBJ2-5	CASSSSGMMSQETQYF	TGCGCCAGCAGCAGCTCGGGGATGATGAGCCAAGAGACCCAGTACTTC
TRBV7-9	NA	NA	13	TRBJ1-2	CASSLKGMEIYTF	TGTGCCAGCAGCTTAAAGGGGATGGAGATCTACACCTTC
TRBV10-3	NA	TRBD1	15	TRBJ2-5	CAISDAGTEQETQYF	TGTGCCATCAGTGATGCCGGGACAGAACAAGAGACCCAGTACTTC
TRBV5-1	NA	TRBD1	15	TRBJ2-1	CASSSISTGRNEQFF	TGCGCCAGCAGCTCCATCTCGACAGGGCGCAATGAGCAGTTCTTC
TRBV28	NA	TRBD2	14	TRBJ2-7	CASSYSGTRGEQYF	TGTGCCAGCAGTTACTCCGGGACTAGGGGCGAGCAGTACTTC
TRBV6-5	few	NA	15	TRBJ1-1	CASSYSAGMNTEAFF	TGTGCCAGCAGTTACTCCGCAGGAATGAACACTGAAGCTTTCTTT
TRBV7-2	NA	NA	15	TRBJ1-5	CASSLGQDSNQPQHF	TGTGCCAGCAGCTTAGGACAGGATAGCAATCAGCCCCAGCATTTT
TRBV5-6	NA	TRBD2	16	TRBJ2-1	CASRPPGTSGYNEQFF	TGTGCCAGCAGGCCCCCCGGGACTAGCGGATACAATGAGCAGTTCTTC
TRBV4-2	NA	NA	15	TRBJ1-4	CASSQRGGDNEKLFF	TGTGCCAGCAGCCAAAGAGGAGGGGATAATGAAAAACTGTTTTTT
TRBV4-1	once	NA	14	TRBJ2-7	CASSMGRDSQEQYF	TGCGCCAGCAGCATGGGGCGGGATTCTCAAGAGCAGTACTTC
TRBV18	NA	TRBD1	15	TRBJ1-4	CASSPPGTGDEKLFF	TGTGCCAGCTCTCCCCCCGGGACAGGGGATGAAAAACTGTTTTTT
TRBV11-3	NA	NA	14	TRBJ2-1	CASSLGVGYNEQFF	TGTGCCAGCAGCTTGGGAGTGGGGTACAATGAGCAGTTCTTC
TRBV25-1	NA	TRBD2	16	TRBJ2-1	CASRPPGTSLYNEQFF	TGTGCCAGCAGACCCCCCGGGACTAGCCTCTACAATGAGCAGTTCTTC
TRBV15	NA	TRBD1	15	TRBJ1-1	CATSSLTGGDTEAFF	TGTGCCACCAGCAGCTTGACAGGGGGCGATACTGAAGCTTTCTTT